A selection of T cell receptor beta chains follows, all from one sample in a study of CD8 T cells in Susac syndrome. TCRdb independently ran MiXCR on the immunoSEQ multiplex PCR reads; one entry per CDR3 protein. The table lists tens of thousands of distinct CDR3 sequences, about 95% of them singletons, with roughly 0.4% in the top ten. Source material: CD8+ T cells from PBMCs. These receptors were obtained from a human donor with multiple sclerosis. The CDR3 runs from the conserved cysteine through the conserved F or W. The D gene is left open where the match is weak. Size tells how often a clone was seen (once, few, many) or the class of an expanded clone, and some rows leave it out.

cdr3_length: 12; j_call: TRBJ2-1; clone_size: NA; v_call: TRBV13; d_call: NA; cdr3_nt: TGTGCCAGCCTTCAAAGAGGGAAAGGGCAGTTCTTC; cdr3_aa: CASLQRGKGQFF
cdr3_length: 12; j_call: TRBJ2-7; clone_size: NA; v_call: TRBV30; d_call: NA; cdr3_nt: TGTGCCTGGAGCGAGGACAGCTACGAGCAGTACTTC; cdr3_aa: CAWSEDSYEQYF
cdr3_length: 17; j_call: TRBJ1-5; clone_size: NA; v_call: TRBV24-1; d_call: TRBD1; cdr3_nt: TGTGCCACCAGTGATTCCACAGGGGCGGAATGGAATCAGCCCCAGCATTTT; cdr3_aa: CATSDSTGAEWNQPQHF
cdr3_length: 13; j_call: TRBJ2-1; clone_size: NA; v_call: TRBV7-7; d_call: TRBD1; cdr3_nt: TGTGCTAGCAGCTTAGCGACAGGGCGCGAGCAGTTCTTC; cdr3_aa: CASSLATGREQFF
cdr3_length: 17; j_call: TRBJ2-5; clone_size: NA; v_call: TRBV25-1; d_call: TRBD1; cdr3_nt: TGTGCCAGCAGTGAACAGACAGGGGAAGTCAGCCAAGAGACCCAGTACTTC; cdr3_aa: CASSEQTGEVSQETQYF
cdr3_length: 14; j_call: TRBJ2-1; clone_size: NA; v_call: TRBV5-6; d_call: TRBD1; cdr3_nt: TGTGCCAGCAGCTGGGGGACAGGGGACAATGAGCAGTTCTTC; cdr3_aa: CASSWGTGDNEQFF
cdr3_length: 14; j_call: TRBJ2-3; clone_size: NA; v_call: TRBV7-3; d_call: NA; cdr3_nt: TGTGCCAGCAGCCCCGGACAAAATTGGGACACGCAGTATTTT; cdr3_aa: CASSPGQNWDTQYF
cdr3_length: 15; j_call: TRBJ2-7; clone_size: NA; v_call: TRBV4-2; d_call: TRBD2; cdr3_nt: TGTGCCAGCAGCCAACCTACACTAGCGGGAGGCGAGCAGTACTTC; cdr3_aa: CASSQPTLAGGEQYF
cdr3_length: 14; j_call: TRBJ2-5; clone_size: NA; v_call: TRBV29-1; d_call: NA; cdr3_nt: TGCAGCGTTGTGGGCAGGGGAGGAAAAGAGACCCAGTACTTC; cdr3_aa: CSVVGRGGKETQYF
cdr3_length: 12; j_call: TRBJ2-3; clone_size: NA; v_call: TRBV11-2; d_call: NA; cdr3_nt: TGTGCCAGCAGCTTCTACACAGATACGCAGTATTTT; cdr3_aa: CASSFYTDTQYF
cdr3_length: 17; j_call: TRBJ2-3; clone_size: NA; v_call: TRBV6-2/TRBV6-3; d_call: NA; cdr3_nt: TGTGCCAGCAGTTACTCCATATTGGGGCTCAGCACAGATACGCAGTATTTT; cdr3_aa: CASSYSILGLSTDTQYF
cdr3_length: 15; j_call: TRBJ2-4; clone_size: NA; v_call: TRBV3-1; d_call: NA; cdr3_nt: TGTGCCAGCAGCCAAGGACTAGACCTGAAAAACATTCAGTACTTC; cdr3_aa: CASSQGLDLKNIQYF
cdr3_length: 15; j_call: TRBJ2-2; clone_size: NA; v_call: TRBV4-2; d_call: NA; cdr3_nt: TGTGCCAGCAGCCACTGGGGGGATGACACCGGGGAGCTGTTTTTT; cdr3_aa: CASSHWGDDTGELFF
cdr3_length: 15; j_call: TRBJ2-6; clone_size: NA; v_call: TRBV13; d_call: NA; cdr3_nt: TGTGCCAGCAGCTTAGGTGGCTCTGGGGCCAACGTCCTGACTTTC; cdr3_aa: CASSLGGSGANVLTF
cdr3_length: 10; j_call: TRBJ2-7; clone_size: NA; v_call: TRBV2; d_call: NA; cdr3_nt: TGTGCCTCCTCGAAGGGCGAGCAGTACTTC; cdr3_aa: CASSKGEQYF
cdr3_length: 13; j_call: TRBJ2-7; clone_size: NA; v_call: TRBV3-1; d_call: TRBD2; cdr3_nt: TGTGCCAGCAGCATTAGCGGGAGGGACGAGCAGTACTTC; cdr3_aa: CASSISGRDEQYF
cdr3_length: 15; j_call: TRBJ2-1; clone_size: NA; v_call: TRBV14; d_call: TRBD1; cdr3_nt: TGTGCCAGCAGCCAGGGGACAGGCTCCTACAATGAGCAGTTCTTC; cdr3_aa: CASSQGTGSYNEQFF
cdr3_length: 19; j_call: TRBJ2-3; clone_size: NA; v_call: TRBV27; d_call: NA; cdr3_nt: TGTGCCAGCAGTTTAACCCACCCGGAGACTGCGCGGAGCACAGATACGCAGTATTTT; cdr3_aa: CASSLTHPETARSTDTQYF
cdr3_length: 14; j_call: TRBJ2-7; clone_size: NA; v_call: TRBV16; d_call: TRBD1; cdr3_nt: TGTGCCAGCAGCACCGGGACAGGGGGTTTCGAGCAGTACTTC; cdr3_aa: CASSTGTGGFEQYF
cdr3_length: 17; j_call: TRBJ1-5; clone_size: NA; v_call: TRBV12-3/TRBV12-4; d_call: TRBD1; cdr3_nt: TGTGCCAGCACTCCCTCCGGGACAGGGGAGAACGATCAGCCCCAGCATTTT; cdr3_aa: CASTPSGTGENDQPQHF
cdr3_length: 15; j_call: TRBJ1-2; clone_size: NA; v_call: TRBV6-6; d_call: NA; cdr3_nt: TGTGCCAGCAGTTACTCGACTGGTTCTAAGGATGGCTACACCTTC; cdr3_aa: CASSYSTGSKDGYTF
cdr3_length: 10; j_call: TRBJ1-2; clone_size: NA; v_call: TRBV6-5; d_call: NA; cdr3_nt: TGTGCCGCGCGGTCCGATGGCTACACCTTC; cdr3_aa: CAARSDGYTF
cdr3_length: 13; j_call: TRBJ1-1; clone_size: NA; v_call: TRBV14; d_call: NA; cdr3_nt: TGTGCCAGCAGCCAAGATGGCAGGGGTGAAGCTTTCTTT; cdr3_aa: CASSQDGRGEAFF
cdr3_length: 12; j_call: TRBJ2-1; clone_size: few; v_call: TRBV19; d_call: NA; cdr3_nt: TGTGCCAGTAGCCCTAATTACAATGAGCAGTTCTTC; cdr3_aa: CASSPNYNEQFF
cdr3_length: 11; j_call: TRBJ2-7; clone_size: NA; v_call: TRBV20-1; d_call: NA; cdr3_nt: TGCAGTGCGACGGACACTTACGAGCAGTACTTC; cdr3_aa: CSATDTYEQYF
cdr3_length: 13; j_call: TRBJ1-5; clone_size: NA; v_call: TRBV12-3/TRBV12-4; d_call: NA; cdr3_nt: TGTGCCAGCAGTTTATCTTTGGGGCAGCCCCAGCATTTT; cdr3_aa: CASSLSLGQPQHF
cdr3_length: 16; j_call: TRBJ2-1; clone_size: NA; v_call: TRBV20-1; d_call: TRBD2; cdr3_nt: TGCAGTGCTAGAGGCCTAGCGGGAGGCATCCACAATGAGCAGTTCTTC; cdr3_aa: CSARGLAGGIHNEQFF
cdr3_length: 16; j_call: TRBJ2-5; clone_size: NA; v_call: TRBV9; d_call: TRBD2; cdr3_nt: TGTGCCAGCAGCGCTGGACTAGCTACCTATCAAGAGACCCAGTACTTC; cdr3_aa: CASSAGLATYQETQYF
cdr3_length: 12; j_call: TRBJ2-7; clone_size: NA; v_call: TRBV12-3/TRBV12-4; d_call: NA; cdr3_nt: TGTGCCAGCAGTTTGAGCCTCTACGAGCAGTACTTC; cdr3_aa: CASSLSLYEQYF
cdr3_length: 14; j_call: TRBJ2-7; clone_size: NA; v_call: TRBV30; d_call: NA; cdr3_nt: TGTGCCTGGGGTTCCACGGGTCTCGGAAACGAGCAGTACTTC; cdr3_aa: CAWGSTGLGNEQYF
cdr3_length: 14; j_call: TRBJ2-7; clone_size: NA; v_call: TRBV19; d_call: NA; cdr3_nt: TGTGCCAGTAGCCCGACAGCGGCTACCTACGAGCAGTACTTC; cdr3_aa: CASSPTAATYEQYF
cdr3_length: 14; j_call: TRBJ2-2; clone_size: NA; v_call: TRBV18; d_call: NA; cdr3_nt: TGTGCCAGCTCACCGGGTCCTCACACCGGGGAGCTGTTTTTT; cdr3_aa: CASSPGPHTGELFF
cdr3_length: 11; j_call: TRBJ1-1; clone_size: NA; v_call: TRBV20-1; d_call: NA; cdr3_nt: TGCAGTGCTAGATTGGGTACTGAAGCTTTCTTT; cdr3_aa: CSARLGTEAFF
cdr3_length: 13; j_call: TRBJ1-1; clone_size: NA; v_call: TRBV5-4; d_call: NA; cdr3_nt: TGTGCCAGCAGCTTGGCCCCCCCACCTGAAGCTTTCTTT; cdr3_aa: CASSLAPPPEAFF
cdr3_length: 12; j_call: TRBJ2-7; clone_size: NA; v_call: TRBV18; d_call: NA; cdr3_nt: TGTGCCAGCTCACCACCGACCCACGAGCAGTACTTC; cdr3_aa: CASSPPTHEQYF
cdr3_length: 16; j_call: TRBJ2-6; clone_size: once; v_call: TRBV7-9; d_call: NA; cdr3_nt: TGTGCCAGCAGCTTAGGGGGGGGGCACGGGGCCAACGTCCTGACTTTC; cdr3_aa: CASSLGGGHGANVLTF
cdr3_length: 13; j_call: TRBJ1-2; clone_size: NA; v_call: TRBV9; d_call: NA; cdr3_nt: TGTGCCAGCAGCGTCGGGTCCCCTTATGGCTACACCTTC; cdr3_aa: CASSVGSPYGYTF
cdr3_length: 13; j_call: TRBJ1-2; clone_size: NA; v_call: TRBV6-5; d_call: TRBD1; cdr3_nt: TGTGCCAGCAGTTACGGGACAGGGAGCGGCTACACCTTC; cdr3_aa: CASSYGTGSGYTF
cdr3_length: 17; j_call: TRBJ2-5; clone_size: NA; v_call: TRBV27; d_call: TRBD1; cdr3_nt: TGTGCCAGCAGTTCGGCCGGACAGGGCGAGATCGGCGAGACCCAGTACTTC; cdr3_aa: CASSSAGQGEIGETQYF
cdr3_length: 14; j_call: TRBJ1-5; clone_size: NA; v_call: TRBV27; d_call: NA; cdr3_nt: TGTGCCAGCACCCCCAGGGCGAGCAATCAGCCCCAGCATTTT; cdr3_aa: CASTPRASNQPQHF
cdr3_length: 13; j_call: TRBJ2-2; clone_size: NA; v_call: TRBV5-4; d_call: NA; cdr3_nt: TGTGCCAGCAGCTGGGTGGGGACCGGGGAGCTGTTTTTT; cdr3_aa: CASSWVGTGELFF